This entry lists 7 T cell receptor beta chains sequenced from one sample in a study of blood T cell repertoires in COVID-19. Some clones are missing from TCRdb's copy, which holds only in-frame ones; the method was immunoSEQ multiplex PCR. The profile covers a few hundred thousand clones, with 85% appearing a single time and under 4% taken by the ten largest. Specimen: peripheral blood. These receptors were collected from a woman aged 18-30 years with acute or convalescent COVID-19.

To note about this clone: This same CDR3 is encoded by further DNA sequences in the sample. The gene calls are TRBV10-1 and TRBJ1-1, with D perhaps matching TRBD1 (6 bases). This CDR3 has 13 residues. Germline values: CDR1 WNHNN, CDR2 SYGVQD (reference sequence). The V end was cut by 0 bases, the J end by 4 bases, with 6 bases between. The CDR3 DNA reads as TGCGCCAGCAGTGAGTCAGGGGGCACTGAAGCTTTCTTT. It encodes CASSESGGTEAFF.

The chain joins TRBV9 to TRBJ2-7; maybe TRBD1 (5 bases). Per germline, CDR1 SGDLS and CDR2 YYNGEE. Trimming removed 3 bases at V and 0 bases at J, with 10 bases between. CDR3 length equals 14 residues. CDR3 protein: CASSEGASSYEQYF. Here the CDR3 DNA reads TGTGCCAGCAGCGAAGGGGCGTCCTCCTACGAGCAGTACTTC.

This chain uses TRBV6-1 with TRBJ2-3, with TRBD2 matching over 7 bases. Trimming took 2 bases from V and 4 from J; bases not matched to a gene: 12. The length of the CDR3 is 17 residues. Germline CDR1 and CDR2: MNHNS and SASEGT. CDR3: CASSEQSAGEESDTQYF. DNA for the CDR3: TGTGCCAGCAGTGAACAGAGCGCGGGAGAGGAATCAGATACGCAGTATTTT.

The gene calls are TRBV5-4 and TRBJ2-3; 7 nucleotides match TRBD2. The germline CDR1 and CDR2 sequences are SGHNT and YYREEE (reference sequence). The ends lost 1 base at V and 2 bases at J; junction bases unmatched: 4. The CDR3 contains 15 residues. The CDR3 protein is CASSLYREDTDTQYF. Written as DNA, the CDR3 is TGTGCCAGCAGCTTGTACCGGGAGGACACAGATACGCAGTATTTT. The full variable domain, its missing parts supplied by reference TRBV5-4 and TRBJ2-3, is ETGVTQSPTHLIKTRGQQVTLRCSSQSGHNTVSWYQQALGQGPQFIFQYYREEENGRGNFPPRFSGLQFPNYSSELNVNALELDDSALYLCASSLYREDTDTQYFGPGTRLTVL.

The chain combines TRBV10-1 with TRBJ1-1, with 7 positions matching TRBD1. Germline lookup yields CDR1 WNHNN and CDR2 SYGVQD (reference sequence). The ends lost 6 bases at V and 6 bases at J; junction bases unmatched: 13. The CDR3 contains 15 residues. The DNA of the CDR3 is TGCGCCAGCAGCCGAAACAGGGGTAACGTCGCTGAAGCTTTCTTT. As protein: CASSRNRGNVAEAFF.

The chain recombines TRBV6-5 with TRBJ1-1; D gene uncertain. From germline, CDR1 is MNHEY and CDR2 SVGAGI. There are 15 residues in the CDR3. V lost 4 bases, J lost 1 base, and 13 bases lay in between. The CDR3: CASSSTVDKNTEAFF. As DNA, the CDR3 is TGTGCCAGCAGTTCCACCGTCGACAAGAACACTGAAGCTTTCTTT.

V usage is TRBV30 and J usage is TRBJ1-2; D call uncertain. CDR1 and CDR2 from the germline V gene are GTSNPN and SVGIG (reference sequence). The V gene lost 3 bases and the J gene lost 3 bases, with 14 bases spanning the gap. This CDR3 is built from 14 residues. The CDR3 DNA follows: TGTGCCTGGAGGCCCGGACTGTACGACTATGGCTACACCTTC. It encodes CAWRPGLYDYGYTF.